A selection of T cell receptor beta chains follows, all from one sample in a study of technical replicates of blood from several donors. Measured with immunoSEQ multiplex PCR; TCRdb has only the in-frame clones, and not every one. This table has approximately 81,000 clones, approximately 80% appearing once. Material: PBMCs. These receptor sequences come from a human donor in good health. Some clones in this sample may be carry-over from other donors' samples. Each CDR3 is given with its conserved first and last residue. Each record gives: V gene, clone size, D gene, J gene, CDR3 DNA, CDR3 protein. The D gene is left open where the match is weak. Clone size is stated in some rows and not others, as once, few, many or a class when expanded.

v_call: TRBV9
clone_size: few
d_call: TRBD1
j_call: TRBJ1-1
cdr3_nt: TGTGCCAGCAGCGGGGACAGGGGGCGGCCAGCTTTCTTT
cdr3_aa: CASSGDRGRPAFF

v_call: TRBV5-4
clone_size: NA
d_call: TRBD1
j_call: TRBJ2-1
cdr3_nt: TGTGCCAGCAGCCTAGGACAGGGCGGGTACAATGAGCAGTTCTTC
cdr3_aa: CASSLGQGGYNEQFF

v_call: TRBV7-8
clone_size: NA
d_call: NA
j_call: TRBJ2-7
cdr3_nt: TGTGCCAGCAGCTTAGCGCAACAGGGCTCCTACGAGCAGTACTTC
cdr3_aa: CASSLAQQGSYEQYF

v_call: TRBV6-1
clone_size: NA
d_call: TRBD2
j_call: TRBJ2-3
cdr3_nt: TGTGCCAGCAGTGAAGGGCGGGGGGGTTTCACAGATACGCAGTATTTT
cdr3_aa: CASSEGRGGFTDTQYF

v_call: TRBV27
clone_size: NA
d_call: NA
j_call: TRBJ2-3
cdr3_nt: TGTGCCAGCCGCGACGGAGAGAGCACAGATACGCAGTATTTT
cdr3_aa: CASRDGESTDTQYF

v_call: TRBV6-1
clone_size: NA
d_call: NA
j_call: TRBJ1-3
cdr3_nt: TGTGCCAGCAGTGATATGAGGGCGAGGGGAAACACCATATATTTT
cdr3_aa: CASSDMRARGNTIYF

v_call: TRBV7-2
clone_size: NA
d_call: NA
j_call: TRBJ1-1
cdr3_nt: TGTGCCAGCAGCCCCCTCGTCAGGAACACTGAAGCTTTCTTT
cdr3_aa: CASSPLVRNTEAFF

v_call: TRBV6-5
clone_size: NA
d_call: TRBD1
j_call: TRBJ1-2
cdr3_nt: TGTGCCAGCAGTTGGGACGGGACAGGGAGGGATGGCTACACCTTC
cdr3_aa: CASSWDGTGRDGYTF

v_call: TRBV7-3
clone_size: NA
d_call: TRBD2
j_call: TRBJ2-5
cdr3_nt: TGTGCCAGCAGCCCAGCGGGGGGGTACCAAGAGACCCAGTACTTC
cdr3_aa: CASSPAGGYQETQYF

v_call: TRBV11-3
clone_size: NA
d_call: NA
j_call: TRBJ1-6
cdr3_nt: TGTGCCAGCAGTTCCGGTCCGTCCGAGGCCCTCCACTTT
cdr3_aa: CASSSGPSEALHF

v_call: TRBV27
clone_size: NA
d_call: TRBD2
j_call: TRBJ2-5
cdr3_nt: TGTGCCAGCAGTTCCGTGCTAGCGGGAGGGTGGGAGACCCAGTACTTC
cdr3_aa: CASSSVLAGGWETQYF

v_call: TRBV6-1
clone_size: NA
d_call: TRBD1
j_call: TRBJ2-7
cdr3_nt: TGTGCCAGCAGTGAAGGTTCCGGGACAGGGTACTACGAGCAGTACTTC
cdr3_aa: CASSEGSGTGYYEQYF

v_call: TRBV29-1
clone_size: NA
d_call: NA
j_call: TRBJ2-5
cdr3_nt: TGCAGCGCCCTACTTCTCGGAACTAGTGGGACCCAGTACTTC
cdr3_aa: CSALLLGTSGTQYF

v_call: TRBV7-2
clone_size: NA
d_call: TRBD1
j_call: TRBJ2-1
cdr3_nt: TGTGCCAGCAGCCAAGGACAGGGTAGCGATACGTTCTTC
cdr3_aa: CASSQGQGSDTFF

v_call: TRBV18
clone_size: NA
d_call: TRBD2
j_call: TRBJ2-3
cdr3_nt: TGTGCCAGCGCGACCAACAGGCGGGGGGGTACAGATACGCAGTATTTT
cdr3_aa: CASATNRRGGTDTQYF

v_call: TRBV27
clone_size: NA
d_call: NA
j_call: TRBJ2-5
cdr3_nt: TGTGCCAGCAGTTCACAGGAAGACAAGGCGACCCAGTACTTC
cdr3_aa: CASSSQEDKATQYF

v_call: TRBV7-9
clone_size: NA
d_call: NA
j_call: TRBJ1-5
cdr3_nt: TGTGCCAGCAGCCAGGGAGGGGGGGCTGGTCAGCCCCAGCATTTT
cdr3_aa: CASSQGGGAGQPQHF

v_call: TRBV7-9
clone_size: once
d_call: NA
j_call: TRBJ2-7
cdr3_nt: TGTGCCAGCCGTTCCGGGGAGGAGAACGAGCAGTACTTC
cdr3_aa: CASRSGEENEQYF

v_call: TRBV9
clone_size: NA
d_call: TRBD2
j_call: TRBJ2-3
cdr3_nt: TGTGCCAGCAGCGTAAATCCGAGTGGAGCGGGAGTATCCACGCAGTATTTT
cdr3_aa: CASSVNPSGAGVSTQYF

v_call: TRBV19
clone_size: few
d_call: TRBD1
j_call: TRBJ1-5
cdr3_nt: TGTGCCAGTATCCCGAGGATTACCGGGACAGCATATCAGCCCCAGCATTTT
cdr3_aa: CASIPRITGTAYQPQHF

v_call: TRBV27
clone_size: NA
d_call: NA
j_call: TRBJ2-7
cdr3_nt: TGTGCCAGCAGTTCCCCATCCAGCGGCCTTTACGAGCAGTACTTC
cdr3_aa: CASSSPSSGLYEQYF

v_call: TRBV5-1
clone_size: NA
d_call: TRBD1
j_call: TRBJ2-1
cdr3_nt: TGCGCCAGCAGCTTGGGGGACAGCGCCCCTTACAATGAGCAGTTCTTC
cdr3_aa: CASSLGDSAPYNEQFF

v_call: TRBV7-8
clone_size: NA
d_call: TRBD2
j_call: TRBJ2-2
cdr3_nt: TGTGCCAGCAGCGCGAGGACTAGCGGGGGCGCGAACACCGGGGAGCTGTTTTTT
cdr3_aa: CASSARTSGGANTGELFF

v_call: TRBV7-8
clone_size: NA
d_call: NA
j_call: TRBJ1-1
cdr3_nt: TGTGCCAGCAGCTGGGGGGGTCCAGGCACTGAAGCTTTCTTT
cdr3_aa: CASSWGGPGTEAFF

v_call: TRBV25-1
clone_size: NA
d_call: TRBD1
j_call: TRBJ1-1
cdr3_nt: TGTGCCAGCAGAACAGGGGGCACTGAAGCTTTCTTT
cdr3_aa: CASRTGGTEAFF

v_call: TRBV15
clone_size: NA
d_call: NA
j_call: TRBJ2-7
cdr3_nt: TGTGCCACCAGCAGAGATGTTGTGAGAGCCGAGCAGTACTTC
cdr3_aa: CATSRDVVRAEQYF

v_call: TRBV5-5
clone_size: NA
d_call: NA
j_call: TRBJ1-4
cdr3_nt: TGTGCCAGCAGCTTGGGAGGGCCCTCCAGAGACAAACTGTTTTTT
cdr3_aa: CASSLGGPSRDKLFF

v_call: TRBV11-2
clone_size: NA
d_call: TRBD2
j_call: TRBJ2-5
cdr3_nt: TGTGCCAGCAGCTCTCGGACTAGCGGGAGGGCGTACCAAGAGACCCAGTACTTC
cdr3_aa: CASSSRTSGRAYQETQYF

v_call: TRBV15
clone_size: NA
d_call: NA
j_call: TRBJ2-1
cdr3_nt: TGTGCCACCAGCAGTTTGGGGGGTCCCAATGAGCAGTTCTTC
cdr3_aa: CATSSLGGPNEQFF

v_call: TRBV7-8
clone_size: NA
d_call: NA
j_call: TRBJ2-1
cdr3_nt: TGTGCCAGCAGCTTAAACAGGGTGTATGAGCAGTTCTTC
cdr3_aa: CASSLNRVYEQFF

v_call: TRBV10-3
clone_size: NA
d_call: TRBD1
j_call: TRBJ1-1
cdr3_nt: TGTGCCATCAGTGAGTCGACAGGGGGCGATCGATTTGAAGCTTTCTTT
cdr3_aa: CAISESTGGDRFEAFF

v_call: TRBV7-7
clone_size: NA
d_call: NA
j_call: TRBJ2-1
cdr3_nt: TGTGCCAGCAGCTTAACCCCAGGGGAGAACAATGAGCAGTTCTTC
cdr3_aa: CASSLTPGENNEQFF

v_call: TRBV7-2
clone_size: NA
d_call: NA
j_call: TRBJ2-7
cdr3_nt: TGTGCCAGCAGCTTAGAACCAGTCACCTACGAGCAGTACTTC
cdr3_aa: CASSLEPVTYEQYF

v_call: TRBV15
clone_size: NA
d_call: TRBD2
j_call: TRBJ2-1
cdr3_nt: TGTGCCACCAGCAGGGCTAAACTAGCGGGAGTTTTTGATGAGCAGTTCTTC
cdr3_aa: CATSRAKLAGVFDEQFF

v_call: TRBV11-2
clone_size: NA
d_call: TRBD2
j_call: TRBJ2-7
cdr3_nt: TGTGCCAGCAGCCCAGGACTAGTCCCTTACGAGCAGTACTTC
cdr3_aa: CASSPGLVPYEQYF

v_call: TRBV20-1
clone_size: NA
d_call: NA
j_call: TRBJ2-7
cdr3_nt: TGCAGTGCTGCAAGAGGCGAGCAGTACTTC
cdr3_aa: CSAARGEQYF

v_call: TRBV7-9
clone_size: once
d_call: NA
j_call: TRBJ2-2
cdr3_nt: TGTGCCAGCAGCTTAGCGGGACTGAACACCGGGGAGCTGTTTTTT
cdr3_aa: CASSLAGLNTGELFF

v_call: TRBV19
clone_size: NA
d_call: NA
j_call: TRBJ1-5
cdr3_nt: TGTGCCAGTAGACCCTTGGACAGCCAGTATCAGCCCCAGCATTTT
cdr3_aa: CASRPLDSQYQPQHF

v_call: TRBV30
clone_size: NA
d_call: NA
j_call: TRBJ1-5
cdr3_nt: TGTGCCTGGAGTGAACAGGCGCGGCAGCCCCAGCATTTT
cdr3_aa: CAWSEQARQPQHF

v_call: TRBV28
clone_size: NA
d_call: NA
j_call: TRBJ1-1
cdr3_nt: TGTGCCAGCAGTTCCTGGGCCCAGGGAAAAACTGAAGCTTTCTTT
cdr3_aa: CASSSWAQGKTEAFF

v_call: TRBV4-1
clone_size: NA
d_call: TRBD1
j_call: TRBJ2-7
cdr3_nt: TGCGCCAGCAGCCAGGGTACCCGGACAGGGGATACCTACGAGCAGTACTTC
cdr3_aa: CASSQGTRTGDTYEQYF

v_call: TRBV6-6
clone_size: NA
d_call: TRBD1
j_call: TRBJ1-2
cdr3_nt: TGTGCCAGCAGCCGGGACAGGGGAAATGGCTACACCTTC
cdr3_aa: CASSRDRGNGYTF

v_call: TRBV29-1
clone_size: NA
d_call: TRBD2
j_call: TRBJ2-3
cdr3_nt: TGCAGCGTTGTACTAGCGGGAGGGCCAAATACGCAGTATTTT
cdr3_aa: CSVVLAGGPNTQYF

v_call: TRBV9
clone_size: NA
d_call: TRBD2
j_call: TRBJ2-7
cdr3_nt: TGTGCCAGCAGCGTTAGCGGGAGGGCGTACGAGCAGTACTTC
cdr3_aa: CASSVSGRAYEQYF

v_call: TRBV7-3
clone_size: NA
d_call: NA
j_call: TRBJ2-6
cdr3_nt: TGTGCCAGCAGTTTTGTTGGGGGCGCTGGGGCCAACGTCCTGACTTTC
cdr3_aa: CASSFVGGAGANVLTF

v_call: TRBV5-6
clone_size: NA
d_call: TRBD1
j_call: TRBJ2-3
cdr3_nt: TGTGCCAGCAGCCCAGGGGGCGTTGGAGATACGCAGTATTTT
cdr3_aa: CASSPGGVGDTQYF